This passage covers 30 T cell receptor beta chains from one sample sequenced in a study of blood T cell repertoires in COVID-19. Generated by immunoSEQ multiplex PCR, the TCRdb table keeps only in-frame clones and is missing some. Of roughly 260,000 clones in the sample, approximately 91% were seen once. Sequencing was carried out using peripheral blood. The source is a woman aged 25 to 39 with COVID-19, enrolled during active disease.

The V and J genes are TRBV6-4 and TRBJ2-2; the match to TRBD2 covers 13 bases. The V gene end was trimmed by 5 bases and the J gene end by 4 bases; junction bases not matched to a gene: 4. The CDR3 spans 16 residues. The germline gives CDR1 MRHNA, CDR2 SNTAGT. The DNA for the CDR3 is TGTGCCAGCAGTTCCGGACTAGCGGGGGTCACCGGGGAGCTGTTTTTT. Protein product: CASSSGLAGVTGELFF.

The chain joins TRBV7-2 to TRBJ2-5, with 7 bases identical to TRBD2. The germline V gene has CDR1 SGHTA and CDR2 FQGNSA. This CDR3 is built from 15 residues. Unmatched junction bases numbered 8, after V lost 2 bases and J lost 5 bases. The CDR3 reads CASSLMGGDGETQYF. CDR3 DNA: TGTGCCAGCAGCTTAATGGGGGGGGATGGGGAGACCCAGTACTTC.

This chain links TRBV7-3 with TRBJ2-5; 9 bases map to TRBD2. In germline, CDR1 is SGHTA, CDR2 FQGTGA. Trimming removed 5 bases from V and 5 bases from J; junction bases left unmatched: 3. This CDR3 region has 13 residues. The CDR3 DNA sequence: TGTGCCAGCAGCCTAGCGGGATCGGAGACCCAGTACTTC. This encodes CASSLAGSETQYF.

The chain couples TRBV28 to TRBJ1-1; D might be TRBD1 (5 bases). V lost 1 base and J lost 5, with 8 bases in between. This CDR3 spans 13 amino acids. From germline, CDR1 is MDHEN and CDR2 SYDVKM. This CDR3 reads CASSLLGGTEAFF. The CDR3 DNA sequence: TGTGCCAGCAGTTTATTGGGGGGGACTGAAGCTTTCTTT.

V and J are TRBV5-1 and TRBJ1-2, with 8 nucleotides matching TRBD1. Germline loops: CDR1 SGHRS, CDR2 YFSETQ. The CDR3 spans 14 residues. J was trimmed by 6 bases and V by 1 base; bases with no gene match: 5. CDR3 bases: TGCGCCAGCAGCTTGTCCAGGGGGCTAAATGGCTACACCTTC. Protein: CASSLSRGLNGYTF.

The V gene is TRBV9, the J gene TRBJ1-4; D is unresolved. The V gene lost 4 bases and the J gene lost 4 bases, with 11 bases spanning the gap. Germline-derived CDR1 and CDR2 are SGDLS and YYNGEE. This CDR3 has 14 amino acids. The CDR3 region has the DNA TGTGCCAGCAGCCCGAGGGTCGGTAATGAAAAACTGTTTTTT. This translates into CASSPRVGNEKLFF.

V usage is TRBV7-8 and J usage is TRBJ2-7; no firm D call. Trimming stripped 5 bases from V and 6 bases from J, with 26 bases between. This CDR3 contains 17 residues. From germline, CDR1 is SGHVS and CDR2 FQNEAQ. The CDR3 sequence is CASSPRSVGLPTGEQYF. Written as DNA, the CDR3 is TGTGCCAGCAGCCCCCGTTCCGTTGGCCTTCCTACGGGCGAGCAGTACTTC.

The CDR3 coding sequence is TGTGCCAGCACCCCCGCGCGGGAGGCGGATTACGAGCAGTACTTC. Translating gives CASTPAREADYEQYF. J is TRBJ2-7 and V is TRBV28; 8 bases are shared with TRBD2. Germline lookup yields CDR1 MDHEN and CDR2 SYDVKM. V lost 7 bases and J lost 4; bases outside the gene matches: 12. The CDR3 spans 15 residues. Based on the CDR3 plus reference TRBV28 and TRBJ2-7, the full variable domain is DVKVTQSSRYLVKRTGEKVFLECVQDMDHENMFWYRQDPGLGLRLIYFSYDVKMKEKGDIPEGYSVSREKKERFSLILESASTNQTSMYLCASTPAREADYEQYFGPGTRLTVT.

CDR3 coding DNA: TGTGCCACCAGTGACGGTCATTACGAGCAGTACTTC. This gives the protein CATSDGHYEQYF. This rearrangement joins TRBV24-1 to TRBJ2-7; D unresolved. The length of the CDR3 is 12 residues. The V gene lost 4 bases and the J gene lost 4 bases, with 7 bases spanning the gap. Germline V gene sequence: CDR1 KGHDR, CDR2 SFDVKD.

The V and J genes are TRBV27 and TRBJ1-1; 7 positions agree with TRBD1. This CDR3 comprises 13 residues. Trimming cost V 6 bases and J 4 bases; bases outside gene matches: 5. Per the germline V gene, CDR1 is MNHEY and CDR2 is SMNVEV (reference sequence). This chain's CDR3 is CASSTTGATEAFF. For the CDR3, the DNA is TGTGCCAGCAGCACCACAGGGGCCACTGAAGCTTTCTTT.

The sample holds one count of this clone. The chain carries TRBV11-2 and TRBJ1-1; 7 bases align to TRBD1. The CDR3 runs to 11 residues. Germline V gene sequence: CDR1 SGHAT, CDR2 FQNNGV. The ends lost 3 bases at V and 11 bases at J; junction bases unmatched: 3. As DNA, the CDR3 is TGTGCCAGCAGCTTGACAGGGAGCGCTTTCTTT. Its protein is CASSLTGSAFF.

CDR3 loop: CASSEPRGKDEQYF. The CDR3 bases are TGTGCCAGCAGTGAACCCAGGGGCAAAGACGAGCAGTACTTC. This chain uses TRBV2 with TRBJ2-7, with D perhaps matching TRBD1 (6 bases). This CDR3 spans 14 amino acids. V was shortened by 2 bases and J by 5 bases, with 13 bases between the two germline ends. Germline values: CDR1 SNHLY, CDR2 FYNNEI.

The V gene is TRBV19, the J gene TRBJ2-7; 10 bases map to TRBD2. Trimming took 3 bases from V and 5 from J; bases not matched to a gene: 4. Germline loops: CDR1 LNHDA, CDR2 SQIVND (reference sequence). CDR3 length: 14 residues. CDR3 protein: CASSMGSGRNEQYF. CDR3 DNA: TGTGCCAGTAGTATGGGTAGCGGGAGGAACGAGCAGTACTTC. The whole variable domain, remainder taken from reference TRBV19 and TRBJ2-7, is DGGITQSPKYLFRKEGQNVTLSCEQNLNHDAMYWYRQDPGQGLRLIYYSQIVNDFQKGDIAEGYSVSREKKESFPLTVTSAQKNPTAFYLCASSMGSGRNEQYFGPGTRLTVT.

The genes are TRBV27 and TRBJ2-1, with 8 positions matching TRBD2. The CDR3 loop spans 15 amino acids. V gave up 8 bases and J gave up 3 bases; unmatched junction bases: 9. Germline V gene lookup returns CDR1 MNHEY and CDR2 SMNVEV (reference sequence). The CDR3: CASVTSGQYYNEQFF. The CDR3 DNA follows: TGTGCCAGCGTCACTAGCGGACAATACTACAATGAGCAGTTCTTC.

The V gene is TRBV19, the J gene TRBJ2-1; D may be TRBD2 (6 bases). Germline assignment: CDR1 LNHDA and CDR2 SQIVND (reference sequence). The CDR3 sequence is 12 residues long. The V and J ends lost 8 bases and 8 bases respectively, with 13 bases between them. The CDR3 DNA follows: TGTGCCAGTTACCACGGGGGTGATGAGCAGTTCTTC. Amino acids: CASYHGGDEQFF.

V is TRBV5-5 and J is TRBJ2-4, with D tentatively TRBD2 (6 bases). The CDR3 extends over 14 amino acids. The germline gives CDR1 SGHKS, CDR2 YYEKEE (reference sequence). V was cut by 2 bases and J by 2 bases, with 8 bases left in between. The chain's CDR3 is CASSLGGTKNIQYF. For the CDR3, the DNA is TGTGCCAGCAGCTTAGGAGGGACCAAAAACATTCAGTACTTC.

This clone was detected a few times. The V call is TRBV3-1 (or the pseudogene TRBV3-2), the J call TRBJ2-2; D gene uncertain. V was pared by 1 base and J by 7 bases, with 7 bases between. Germline CDR1 LGHDT, CDR2 YNNKEL (reference sequence). CDR3 length: 13 amino acids. CDR3 sequence (DNA): TGTGCCAGCAGCCAAGCCCGTCTCGGGGAGCTGTTTTTT. Translating gives CASSQARLGELFF.

The V gene is TRBV20-1, the J gene TRBJ1-1; a possible D gene is TRBD1 (6 bases). Trimming stripped 3 bases from V and 9 bases from J, with 14 bases between. The V gene's germline CDR1 is DFQATT and CDR2 SNEGSKA (reference sequence). This CDR3 contains 12 residues. The CDR3 DNA sequence: TGCAGTGCTAGTGCGGGGACATCGAAAGCTTTCTTT. Amino acid sequence: CSASAGTSKAFF.

Only one count was recorded for this clone. The chain links TRBV28 to TRBJ1-5, with 7 positions matching TRBD1. Germline V lookup: CDR1 MDHEN, CDR2 SYDVKM. V trimming: 7 bases; J trimming: 1 base; junction bases outside the gene matches: 7. The CDR3 extends over 15 amino acids. This chain's CDR3 is CASIPAGQSNQPQHF. DNA for the CDR3: TGTGCCAGCATTCCCGCGGGACAGAGCAATCAGCCCCAGCATTTT.

This clone came up once. V usage is TRBV11-2 and J usage is TRBJ2-5; TRBD1 agrees at 11 bases. CDR3 length: 15 residues. Germline CDR1 and CDR2: SGHAT and FQNNGV. V shed 1 base, J shed 5 bases, and the junction held 3 bases outside the gene matches. The CDR3 protein is CASSLADRGPETQYF. In DNA form, the CDR3 reads TGTGCCAGCAGCTTAGCGGACAGGGGGCCTGAGACCCAGTACTTC. The full variable domain, with the rest looked up from reference TRBV11-2 and TRBJ2-5, is EAGVAQSPRYKIIEKRQSVAFWCNPISGHATLYWYQQILGQGPKLLIQFQNNGVVDDSQLPKDRFSAERLKGVDSTLKIQPAKLEDSAVYLCASSLADRGPETQYFGPGTRLLVL.

The sample holds a few counts of this clone. V gene TRBV28 combines with J gene TRBJ2-7, with D possibly TRBD2 on 6 matching bases. This CDR3 region has 13 residues. Germline V gene data show CDR1 as MDHEN and CDR2 as SYDVKM. The ends were cut back, 3 bases at V and 0 bases at J, with 6 bases in the middle. CDR3: CASSFGGSYEQYF. In DNA form, the CDR3 reads TGTGCCAGCAGTTTCGGGGGCTCCTACGAGCAGTACTTC. Full variable domain (remainder filled in from reference TRBV28 and TRBJ2-7): DVKVTQSSRYLVKRTGEKVFLECVQDMDHENMFWYRQDPGLGLRLIYFSYDVKMKEKGDIPEGYSVSREKKERFSLILESASTNQTSMYLCASSFGGSYEQYFGPGTRLTVT.

The chain links TRBV10-2 to TRBJ2-1; 10 positions match TRBD2. This CDR3 has 15 residues. CDR1 WSHSY and CDR2 SAAADI come from the germline V gene. Trimming removed 9 bases from V and 2 bases from J; junction bases left unmatched: 7. Here the CDR3 DNA reads TGCGCCAGAGGTACCGGGACTAGCGCCTACAATGAGCAGTTCTTC. Amino acids: CARGTGTSAYNEQFF.

V usage is TRBV5-1 and J usage is TRBJ2-7; D perhaps matches TRBD2 (6 bases). V lost 4 bases and J 6 bases, leaving 8 bases between the germline ends. The CDR3 runs to 11 residues. Germline CDR1 and CDR2: SGHRS and YFSETQ. The CDR3 DNA reads TGCGCCAGCAGCGGTAGCGGCGAGCAGTACTTC. Amino acids: CASSGSGEQYF.

J is TRBJ2-4 and V is TRBV10-2; 8 bases match TRBD2. The CDR3 runs 18 residues. Germline V CDR1 and CDR2: WSHSY, SAAADI. V was clipped by 3 bases and J by 1 base; unmatched bases: 11. The CDR3 loop is CASSDVSGRMVAKNIQYF. CDR3 bases: TGCGCCAGCAGTGATGTCAGCGGGAGAATGGTTGCCAAAAACATTCAGTACTTC.

This clone was seen only once. V gene TRBV4-2 combines with J gene TRBJ2-1; D is possibly TRBD1 (6 bases). Germline V CDR1 and CDR2: LGHNA, YNFKEQ. The CDR3 has 14 residues. V dropped 4 bases and J dropped 5 bases, with 12 bases sitting between them. CDR3 bases: TGTGCCAGCAGCCGCGAGGGGGTCCACAATGAGCAGTTCTTC. Amino acid sequence: CASSREGVHNEQFF.

The J gene is TRBJ2-5, the V gene TRBV5-1, with TRBD1 matching 9 bases. Germline lookup yields CDR1 SGHRS and CDR2 YFSETQ. V trimming: 0 bases; J trimming: 1 base; junction bases outside the gene matches: 7. The CDR3 totals 17 residues. The CDR3 spells CASSLDRGPRRQETQYF. CDR3 nucleotides: TGCGCCAGCAGCTTGGACAGGGGGCCCCGCCGCCAAGAGACCCAGTACTTC.

The chain's CDR3 is CASSKDRGRQNEQFF. The CDR3 coding sequence is TGTGCCAGCAGCAAGGACAGGGGGCGCCAGAATGAGCAGTTCTTC. The rearrangement uses TRBV28 and TRBJ2-1; 11 nucleotides match TRBD1. The J segment lost 7 bases and the V segment lost 6 bases, leaving 8 bases of the junction unmatched. Germline assignment: CDR1 MDHEN and CDR2 SYDVKM. The CDR3 runs 15 residues.

This rearrangement joins TRBV28 to TRBJ1-1; D unresolved. This CDR3 spans 11 amino acids. V was shortened by 8 bases and J by 5 bases, with 9 bases between the two germline ends. CDR1 is MDHEN and CDR2 is SYDVKM in the germline V gene. The CDR3 protein is CASGGRTEAFF. The CDR3 DNA reads TGTGCCAGCGGAGGGAGGACTGAAGCTTTCTTT.

The V call is TRBV9, the J call TRBJ2-3; D is unresolved. V gave up 0 bases and J gave up 6 bases, with 11 bases separating them. CDR1 and CDR2 (germline): SGDLS, YYNGEE. The CDR3 runs to 14 residues. CDR3 sequence: CASSVGPAGDTQYF. The CDR3 nucleotides read TGTGCCAGCAGCGTAGGGCCCGCCGGGGATACGCAGTATTTT.

This chain joins TRBV9 and TRBJ2-7, with D possibly being TRBD2 (6 bases). This CDR3 contains 16 residues. Trimming shortened V by 0 bases and J by 2 bases, and 15 bases separated the two germline ends. The V gene's germline CDR1 is SGDLS and CDR2 YYNGEE. DNA for the CDR3: TGTGCCAGCAGCGTAGGGTCAGGGACTCAAGCCTACGAGCAGTACTTC. Its protein product is CASSVGSGTQAYEQYF. Together with reference TRBV9 and TRBJ2-7, the CDR3 gives the full variable domain: DSGVTQTPKHLITATGQRVTLRCSPRSGDLSVYWYQQSLDQGLQFLIQYYNGEERAKGNILERFSAQQFPDLHSELNLSSLELGDSALYFCASSVGSGTQAYEQYFGPGTRLTVT.